The 28 T cell receptor beta chains presented below share a single source sample, sequenced in a study of patients and donors after allogeneic stem cell transplantation. Each CDR3 protein gets one entry after TCRdb re-called the RT-PCR reads with MiXCR. The table has 190,000 or so distinct CDR3 sequences, about 38% seen once; the top ten hold roughly 11%. The sequenced sample consisted of blood, either unsorted or a sorted T cell fraction (not recorded which). Every receptor here comes from a human donor who was either an allogeneic HSCT recipient or a stem cell or donor lymphocyte infusion donor (not recorded which). It is not recorded whose cells these are; they may come from a transplant donor.

The DNA of the CDR3 is TGTGCCAGCGGGCTTTACAGGGGAGGGGACAATGAGCAGTTCTTC. Protein product: CASGLYRGGDNEQFF. The rearrangement uses TRBV27 and TRBJ2-1; the D call may be TRBD1 or TRBD2 (7 bases each). V lost 8 bases to trimming and J lost 5 bases, with 19 bases between them. The CDR3 loop spans 15 amino acids. Germline V gene data show CDR1 as MNHEY and CDR2 as SMNVEV (reference sequence).

This clonotype appeared a few times. The chain links TRBV5-1 to TRBJ1-6; weak D call: TRBD1 (5 bases). V lost 1 base to trimming and J lost 0 bases, with 14 bases between them. The V gene's germline CDR1 is SGHRS and CDR2 YFSETQ. The CDR3 has 18 residues. The CDR3 loop is CASSLRPRESSYNSPLHF. In nucleotides, the CDR3 is TGCGCCAGCAGCTTGAGACCCAGGGAGAGCTCCTATAATTCACCCCTCCACTTT.

The chain is built from TRBV29-1 and TRBJ2-7; D might be TRBD1 or TRBD2, each matching 5 bases. Between the trimmed V and J ends, which lost 5 bases and 3 bases, there was a span of 14 bases. In germline, CDR1 is SQVTM, CDR2 ANQGSEA. The CDR3 runs 13 residues. Here the CDR3 reads CSVWDRKHYEQYF. CDR3 nucleotide sequence: TGCAGCGTTTGGGACCGAAAGCACTACGAGCAGTACTTC.

This clonotype has more than one count but fewer than ten. V gene TRBV28 combines with J gene TRBJ2-5; 7 bases map to TRBD1. CDR3 length: 13 residues. V lost 6 bases, J lost 1 base, and 2 bases stayed unmatched. From germline, CDR1 is MDHEN and CDR2 SYDVKM. The CDR3 here is CASRTGVQETQYF. The CDR3 region has the DNA TGTGCCAGCAGAACAGGGGTCCAAGAGACCCAGTACTTC.

The V and J genes are TRBV5-1 and TRBJ1-1; the D gene is possibly TRBD1 (5 bases). Germline V gene lookup returns CDR1 SGHRS and CDR2 YFSETQ. Trimming took 2 bases from V and 1 from J, leaving 9 bases between them. The CDR3 length is 14 residues. CDR3 nucleotide sequence: TGCGCCAGCAGCTTCGACAGCCCGAACACTGAAGCTTTCTTT. Translated: CASSFDSPNTEAFF.

This clonotype was counted a single time. V and J are TRBV20-1 and TRBJ2-7; D is unclear. Trimming took off 6 bases at V and 6 bases at J, with 18 bases between the two ends. Germline V gives CDR1 DFQATT, CDR2 SNEGSKA (reference sequence). This CDR3 contains 13 residues. The CDR3 coding sequence is TGCAGTGCCCCCGGGCAGAAGGGAAGCGAGCAGTACTTC. Encoded protein: CSAPGQKGSEQYF.

In its sample, this clonotype was seen once. The rearrangement joins TRBV19 to TRBJ1-1; no clear D. Trimming removed 6 bases from V and 6 bases from J, with 14 bases in between. The germline V gene encodes CDR1 LNHDA and CDR2 SQIVND (reference sequence). CDR3 size: 13 residues. The CDR3 is CASSKPGHAEAFF. CDR3 DNA: TGTGCCAGTAGCAAACCCGGCCACGCTGAAGCTTTCTTT.

This clonotype was seen only a few times. DNA of the CDR3: TGTGCCAGCAGCTTTGCAAAGGGCTATGGCTACACCTTC. It is translated as CASSFAKGYGYTF. J is TRBJ1-2 and V is TRBV7-2; D gene uncertain. The germline V gene encodes CDR1 SGHTA and CDR2 FQGNSA. With 3 bases removed from V and 4 bases from J, the gap between germline ends came to 9 bases. The CDR3 length is 13 residues.

V usage is TRBV29-1 and J usage is TRBJ1-3; possible D gene TRBD1, 5 bases. Germline CDR1 and CDR2: SQVTM and ANQGSEA. Trimming shortened V by 5 bases and J by 2 bases, and 16 bases separated the two germline ends. The CDR3 runs to 15 residues. The CDR3 reads CSVRDSLDPGNTIYF. The CDR3 nucleotides read TGCAGCGTTCGGGACTCCTTGGACCCTGGAAACACCATATATTTT.

The genes are TRBV7-2 and TRBJ1-4; 9 bases agree with TRBD1. V was pared by 3 bases and J by 3 bases, with 5 bases of the junction left unmatched. The CDR3 runs 16 residues. Looked up from germline, CDR1 is SGHTA and CDR2 is FQGNSA. CDR3 in amino acids: CASSLDRGHANEKLFF. The DNA of the CDR3 is TGTGCCAGCAGCTTGGACAGGGGACACGCTAATGAAAAACTGTTTTTT. Filled out from reference TRBV7-2 and TRBJ1-4, the complete variable domain reads GAGVSQSPSNKVTEKGKDVELRCDPISGHTALYWYRQSLGQGLEFLIYFQGNSAPDKSGLPSDRFSAERTGGSVSTLTIQRTQQEDSAVYLCASSLDRGHANEKLFFGSGTQLSVL.

This clonotype occurred a few times. V and J are TRBV10-3 and TRBJ1-2; unclear D gene. Trimming removed 8 bases from V and 2 bases from J, with 9 bases in between. The CDR3 totals 12 residues. Looked up from germline, CDR1 is ENHRY and CDR2 is SYGVKD. CDR3 coding DNA: TGTGCCATCCTGGGCAGGAACTATGGCTACACCTTC. Protein sequence: CAILGRNYGYTF.

This clonotype was observed a handful of times. J is TRBJ1-2 and V is TRBV10-3; no reliable D call. V lost 4 bases, J lost 7 bases, and 16 bases lay in between. Germline-derived CDR1 and CDR2 are ENHRY and SYGVKD. CDR3 size: 14 residues. CDR3 sequence reads: CAISGSEQPGGYTF. CDR3 nucleotide sequence: TGTGCCATCAGTGGATCGGAACAACCCGGTGGCTACACCTTC.

The chain combines TRBV7-2 with TRBJ1-6; no reliable D call. The CDR3 is 14 amino acids. The germline V gene encodes CDR1 SGHTA and CDR2 FQGNSA. Trimming shortened V by 1 base and J by 9 bases, and 10 bases separated the two germline ends. In nucleotides, the CDR3 is TGTGCCAGCAGCTTAGTAAAACATCGTTCACCCCTCCACTTT. Translation: CASSLVKHRSPLHF.

The V gene is TRBV20-1, the J gene TRBJ2-1; 10 bases line up with TRBD2. The CDR3 spans 13 residues. Unmatched junction bases numbered 6, after V lost 6 bases and J lost 7 bases. Germline V gene data show CDR1 as DFQATT and CDR2 as SNEGSKA (reference sequence). For the CDR3, the DNA is TGCAGTGCGAGCGGGGGGGCGCTTAATGAGCAGTTCTTC. Amino acid sequence: CSASGGALNEQFF.

The V and J genes are TRBV29-1 and TRBJ2-7; D is undetermined. The germline gives CDR1 SQVTM, CDR2 ANQGSEA. The CDR3 sequence is 14 residues long. V was clipped by 0 bases and J by 7 bases, with 16 bases between them. CDR3 residues: CSVEDGFFLREQYF. The CDR3 nucleotides are TGCAGCGTTGAAGATGGGTTCTTCTTGAGGGAGCAGTACTTC.

The V and J genes are TRBV12-3 or TRBV12-4 and TRBJ1-2; no definite D call. The CDR3 is made up of 15 amino acids. V was shortened by 0 bases and J by 8 bases, with 16 bases between the two germline ends. The CDR3: CASSLAGASGRGYTF. CDR3 in DNA: TGTGCCAGCAGTTTAGCGGGCGCGTCTGGACGGGGCTACACCTTC.

The chain joins TRBV4-2 to TRBJ1-6; the match to TRBD1 covers 8 bases. The CDR3 is made up of 14 amino acids. The germline gives CDR1 LGHNA, CDR2 YNFKEQ. J gave up 9 bases and V 1 base, and 2 bases lay outside the gene matches. This CDR3 is CASSQGTGTSPLHF. The CDR3 DNA follows: TGTGCCAGCAGCCAAGGGACAGGGACTTCACCCCTCCACTTT.

CDR3 in amino acids: CASSLSPDRGYTF. The DNA for the CDR3 is TGTGCCAGCAGCTTGTCCCCGGACAGGGGCTACACCTTC. This sequence joins TRBV5-5 and TRBJ1-2; 7 bases line up with TRBD1. Unmatched junction bases numbered 5, after V lost 1 base and J lost 8 bases. Germline V lookup: CDR1 SGHKS, CDR2 YYEKEE (reference sequence). The CDR3 sequence is 13 residues long.

The sample holds a few counts of this clonotype. This chain connects TRBV20-1 to TRBJ1-4, with TRBD1 as a possible D gene (6 bases). The germline CDR1 and CDR2 sequences are DFQATT and SNEGSKA (reference sequence). This CDR3 comprises 12 residues. CDR3 DNA sequence: TGCAGAGTACAGGGAGGAGGAGAAAAACTGTTTTTT. Translation: CRVQGGGEKLFF.

This chain links TRBV4-1 with TRBJ1-2, with no clear D. The CDR3 is made up of 13 amino acids. Looked up from germline, CDR1 is MGHRA and CDR2 is YSYEKL. Trimming took off 0 bases at V and 6 bases at J, with 8 bases between the two ends. The CDR3: CASSQEWAHGYTF. The CDR3 coding sequence is TGCGCCAGCAGCCAAGAGTGGGCTCATGGCTACACCTTC.

This chain connects TRBV5-1 to TRBJ1-2; no reliable D call. The CDR3 runs to 14 residues. The germline gives CDR1 SGHRS, CDR2 YFSETQ. Trimming removed 2 bases from V and 3 bases from J, with 11 bases in between. CDR3 sequence (DNA): TGCGCCAGCAGCTTAATCCCAGGTGACTATGGCTACACCTTC. Translated, it gives CASSLIPGDYGYTF.

The chain couples TRBV15 to TRBJ1-4, with 7 bases lining up with TRBD1. Trimming took 10 bases from V and 5 from J; bases not matched to a gene: 13. Germline assignment: CDR1 LNHNV and CDR2 YYDKDF (reference sequence). The CDR3 is 15 residues long. The chain's CDR3 is CASRNRGQHNEKLFF. CDR3 nucleotides: TGTGCCAGTAGAAACCGGGGACAGCACAATGAAAAACTGTTTTTT. Based on the CDR3 plus reference TRBV15 and TRBJ1-4, the full variable domain is DAMVIQNPRYQVTQFGKPVTLSCSQTLNHNVMYWYQQKSSQAPKLLFHYYDKDFNNEADTPDNFQSRRPNTSFCFLDIRSPGLGDTAMYLCASRNRGQHNEKLFFGSGTQLSVL.

The V call is TRBV20-1, the J call TRBJ1-1; D remains ambiguous. The CDR3 consists of 13 residues. CDR1 DFQATT and CDR2 SNEGSKA come from the germline V gene (reference sequence). V dropped 3 bases and J dropped 1 base, with 9 bases sitting between them. The CDR3 nucleotides read TGCAGTGCTAGTTCAGGTGAGAACACTGAAGCTTTCTTT. Protein sequence: CSASSGENTEAFF.

The chain employs TRBV20-1 and TRBJ1-2, with 7 positions matching TRBD1. The V gene end was trimmed by 8 bases and the J gene end by 4 bases; junction bases not matched to a gene: 7. This CDR3 is 12 amino acids long. The germline V gene has CDR1 DFQATT and CDR2 SNEGSKA (reference sequence). CDR3 sequence reads: CSPSDRAYGYTF. The DNA of the CDR3 is TGCAGTCCATCAGACAGGGCCTATGGCTACACCTTC.

The CDR3 loop is CSATGPGNQPQHF. The CDR3, as DNA: TGCAGTGCTACGGGACCGGGCAATCAGCCCCAGCATTTT. This chain connects TRBV20-1 to TRBJ1-5; possibly TRBD1 for D (5 bases). CDR1 is DFQATT, CDR2 SNEGSKA, per germline (reference sequence). The CDR3 totals 13 residues. Trimming took 4 bases from V and 2 from J, leaving 9 bases between them.

This clonotype showed up just a few times. V usage is TRBV3-1 and J usage is TRBJ1-6; no reliable D call. V shed 0 bases and J shed 7 bases, with 10 bases lying between them. CDR1 and CDR2 (germline): LGHDT, YNNKEL (reference sequence). The CDR3 extends over 15 amino acids. The CDR3 DNA reads TGTGCCAGCAGCCAAGAAGGGTCTAGCAATTCACCCCTCCACTTT. This codes for CASSQEGSSNSPLHF.

This rearrangement joins TRBV12-3 or TRBV12-4 to TRBJ2-7; D is perhaps TRBD2 (7 bases). V lost 7 bases, J lost 4 bases, and 14 bases lay in between. The CDR3 extends over 13 amino acids. The CDR3 protein is CASTRGAPYEQYF. Written as DNA, the CDR3 is TGTGCCAGCACCCGGGGGGCCCCGTACGAGCAGTACTTC.

The rearrangement uses TRBV12-3 or TRBV12-4 and TRBJ2-5, with 10 bases lining up with TRBD2. The J segment lost 5 bases and the V segment lost 6 bases, leaving 9 bases of the junction unmatched. The CDR3 sequence is 15 residues long. The CDR3 spells CASRVISGGSETQYF. The CDR3 nucleotides are TGTGCCAGCAGAGTTATTAGCGGGGGGAGTGAGACCCAGTACTTC.